The 21 T cell receptor beta chains listed next were all sequenced from one sample in a study of blood T cell repertoires in COVID-19. Measured with immunoSEQ multiplex PCR; TCRdb has only the in-frame clones, and not every one. The sample includes fewer than 150,000 clones, about four fifths of them seen just once. Sequencing was done on a sample of peripheral blood. These receptors all stem from a human donor in a cohort sampled during active COVID-19.

The J gene is TRBJ2-7, the V gene TRBV10-1; a weak D match, TRBD1 (5 bases). Trimming removed 3 bases at V and 5 bases at J, with 14 bases between. Germline-derived CDR1 and CDR2 are WNHNN and SYGVQD (reference sequence). The CDR3 has 14 amino acids. The CDR3 bases are TGCGCCAGCAGTGACGGGCAGGGCTCTAACGAGCAGTACTTC. It specifies CASSDGQGSNEQYF.

The chain is built from TRBV27 and TRBJ2-7, with 8 bases that match TRBD1. The germline CDR1 and CDR2 sequences are MNHEY and SMNVEV (reference sequence). The CDR3 totals 14 residues. V lost 6 bases and J lost 10; bases outside the gene matches: 14. CDR3 sequence reads: CASSPYGQGLVQYF. In DNA form, the CDR3 reads TGTGCCAGCAGCCCCTACGGACAGGGTTTAGTACAGTACTTC.

This rearrangement joins TRBV3-1 (or the pseudogene TRBV3-2) to TRBJ2-7, with a weak D call TRBD1 (6 bases). The germline V gene has CDR1 LGHDT and CDR2 YNNKEL (reference sequence). V shed 0 bases and J shed 3 bases, with 12 bases lying between them. This CDR3 spans 15 amino acids. The DNA of the CDR3 is TGTGCCAGCAGCCAAGATGTTGGGGGCTACTACGAGCAGTACTTC. This encodes CASSQDVGGYYEQYF.

The chain recombines TRBV27 with TRBJ1-1; D perhaps matches TRBD1 (5 bases). CDR3 length: 15 residues. Germline lookup yields CDR1 MNHEY and CDR2 SMNVEV (reference sequence). V shed 6 bases and J shed 3 bases, with 17 bases lying between them. The CDR3 DNA follows: TGTGCCAGCAGCCGAAACAGGCCCCTGGACACTGAAGCTTTCTTT. Its translation: CASSRNRPLDTEAFF.

V gene TRBV5-4 combines with J gene TRBJ1-1; unclear D gene. The V gene's germline CDR1 is SGHNT and CDR2 YYREEE (reference sequence). CDR3 size: 13 residues. The V gene lost 4 bases and the J gene lost 11 bases, with 18 bases spanning the gap. Here the CDR3 DNA reads TGTGCCAGCAGCCCCTCCGGGATCGTGGGCGCTTTCTTT. This translates into CASSPSGIVGAFF.

This sequence joins TRBV5-1 and TRBJ1-1; 9 bases map to TRBD1. The trim removed 5 bases at V and 3 bases at J, leaving 5 bases unmatched. The CDR3 spans 14 residues. CDR1 is SGHRS, CDR2 YFSETQ, per germline. The CDR3, as DNA: TGCGCCAGCAGAACCGGGACAGGGTACACTGAAGCTTTCTTT. It specifies CASRTGTGYTEAFF.

The gene calls are TRBV3-1 (or the pseudogene TRBV3-2) and TRBJ2-1; the D gene is possibly TRBD2 (6 bases). Germline V lookup: CDR1 LGHDT, CDR2 YNNKEL (reference sequence). Deletions cut 0 bases from V and 0 bases from J, with 6 bases between. The CDR3 extends over 15 amino acids. The CDR3 is CASSQDGSSYNEQFF. The CDR3 DNA reads TGTGCCAGCAGCCAAGACGGGAGCTCCTACAATGAGCAGTTCTTC.

The chain recombines TRBV7-8 with TRBJ1-1; no definite D call. Germline CDR1 SGHVS, CDR2 FQNEAQ. Trimming cost V 5 bases and J 0 bases, with 10 bases left between them. The CDR3 totals 14 residues. CDR3 sequence reads: CASSPGGLNTEAFF. The CDR3 DNA reads as TGTGCCAGCAGCCCCGGAGGGTTGAACACTGAAGCTTTCTTT.

The CDR3 sequence: CASRTRTCDEQYF. In DNA form, the CDR3 reads TGTGCCAGCAGGACCCGGACATGTGACGAGCAGTACTTC. The chain joins TRBV6-4 to TRBJ2-7; perhaps TRBD1 as D (5 bases). V shed 6 bases and J shed 5 bases, with 14 bases lying between them. There are 13 residues in the CDR3. Looked up from germline, CDR1 is MRHNA and CDR2 is SNTAGT.

This chain connects TRBV6-5 to TRBJ2-3, with 7 bases lining up with TRBD1. Germline trimming cut 7 bases from V and 0 bases from J; bases unmatched to any gene: 4. CDR3 size: 14 residues. Germline V gene data show CDR1 as MNHEY and CDR2 as SVGAGI. The chain's CDR3 is CASKRQGSTDTQYF. The CDR3 DNA reads TGTGCCAGCAAAAGACAGGGAAGCACAGATACGCAGTATTTT.

This rearrangement joins TRBV30 to TRBJ1-2; 7 nucleotides agree with TRBD1. Germline V gene lookup returns CDR1 GTSNPN and CDR2 SVGIG (reference sequence). The CDR3 length is 15 residues. V lost 1 base to trimming and J lost 0 bases; unmatched junction nucleotides: 5. The CDR3 nucleotides are TGTGCCTGGAGTGAAGCAGGGGGTACTAACTATGGCTACACCTTC. This gives the protein CAWSEAGGTNYGYTF.

The rearrangement links TRBV4-2 to TRBJ2-3, with 8 bases fitting TRBD2. The CDR3 has 17 amino acids. V was pared by 2 bases and J by 9 bases, with 16 bases of the junction left unmatched. CDR1 is LGHNA and CDR2 is YNFKEQ in the germline V gene. The CDR3 spells CASSQSLAGDIGETQYF. CDR3 bases: TGTGCCAGCAGCCAAAGCCTAGCGGGTGATATTGGTGAAACGCAGTATTTT.

This clone was picked up one time. V usage is TRBV5-1 and J usage is TRBJ2-7; the D is unclear. The CDR3 extends over 12 amino acids. With 0 bases removed from V and 6 bases from J, the gap between germline ends came to 7 bases. From germline, CDR1 is SGHRS and CDR2 YFSETQ. In DNA, the CDR3 is TGCGCCAGCAGCTTGGTTGGGCTCGAGCAGTACTTC. Translated, it gives CASSLVGLEQYF. Full variable domain (rest looked up from reference TRBV5-1 and TRBJ2-7): KAGVTQTPRYLIKTRGQQVTLSCSPISGHRSVSWYQQTPGQGLQFLFEYFSETQRNKGNFPGRFSGRQFSNSRSEMNVSTLELGDSALYLCASSLVGLEQYFGPGTRLTVT.

The DNA of the CDR3 is TGTGCCAGCAGCTTGTGGGGCAGGGAAGAAGAGACCCAGTACTTC. Translation: CASSLWGREEETQYF. The V gene is TRBV5-4, the J gene TRBJ2-5; D may be TRBD1 (5 bases). The V gene lost 1 base and the J gene lost 3 bases, with 13 bases spanning the gap. The CDR3 length is 15 residues. The germline CDR1 and CDR2 sequences are SGHNT and YYREEE (reference sequence).

This sequence joins TRBV5-6 and TRBJ1-6; a weak D match, TRBD1 (6 bases). The CDR3 is 15 amino acids. Germline V gives CDR1 SGHDT, CDR2 YYEEEE. Trimming removed 4 bases at V and 8 bases at J, with 16 bases between. This CDR3 reads CASSGSQGSYSPLHF. CDR3 coding DNA: TGTGCCAGCAGCGGCTCACAGGGCTCCTATTCACCCCTCCACTTT.

The V call is TRBV27, the J call TRBJ1-1; D is unclear. The germline V gene encodes CDR1 MNHEY and CDR2 SMNVEV (reference sequence). The CDR3 consists of 16 residues. V lost 3 bases and J lost 0, with 14 bases in between. The CDR3 DNA follows: TGTGCCAGCAGTTTGGCGGCAGCTCCAATGAACACTGAAGCTTTCTTT. This encodes CASSLAAAPMNTEAFF.

The chain recombines TRBV3-1 (or the pseudogene TRBV3-2) with TRBJ2-1, with 9 bases fitting TRBD2. The CDR3 covers 17 residues. CDR1 LGHDT and CDR2 YNNKEL come from the germline V gene (reference sequence). V shed 0 bases, J shed 5 bases, and the junction held 8 bases outside the gene matches. As DNA, the CDR3 is TGTGCCAGCAGCCAAGATGTGGCGGGGGGGCGCAACAATGAGCAGTTCTTC. Protein: CASSQDVAGGRNNEQFF.

The chain uses TRBV7-8 and TRBJ2-5; TRBD2 matches 11 bases. There are 17 residues in the CDR3. Per germline, CDR1 SGHVS and CDR2 FQNEAQ. The ends lost 5 bases at V and 4 bases at J; junction bases unmatched: 12. The CDR3 nucleotides read TGTGCCAGCAGCACCAGACTAGCGGGGAGCGTGGGAGAGACCCAGTACTTC. Translation gives CASSTRLAGSVGETQYF.

This clone was found once. The chain is built from TRBV5-1 and TRBJ2-2; D is undetermined. This CDR3 comprises 13 residues. CDR1 is SGHRS, CDR2 YFSETQ, per germline. The V gene lost 4 bases and the J gene lost 2 bases, with 6 bases spanning the gap. The chain's CDR3 is CASSPINTGELFF. CDR3 coding DNA: TGCGCCAGCAGCCCCATTAACACCGGGGAGCTGTTTTTT.

The chain employs TRBV10-3 and TRBJ1-6, with TRBD1 matching over 7 bases. The ends lost 10 bases at V and 6 bases at J; junction bases unmatched: 12. The germline gives CDR1 ENHRY, CDR2 SYGVKD. The CDR3 length is 15 residues. The CDR3 DNA is TGTGCCAGCGCCCGGGACAGTATAGTTAATTCACCCCTCCACTTT. Its protein is CASARDSIVNSPLHF.

J is TRBJ2-7 and V is TRBV6-2 or TRBV6-3, with D maybe TRBD1 (6 bases). The CDR3 has 15 residues. Trimming removed 5 bases at V and 2 bases at J, with 16 bases between. Germline CDR1 reads MNHEY; CDR2 reads SVGEGT. The CDR3 region is CASSNNRAPTYEQYF. CDR3 coding DNA: TGTGCCAGCAGTAACAACAGGGCGCCAACCTACGAGCAGTACTTC.